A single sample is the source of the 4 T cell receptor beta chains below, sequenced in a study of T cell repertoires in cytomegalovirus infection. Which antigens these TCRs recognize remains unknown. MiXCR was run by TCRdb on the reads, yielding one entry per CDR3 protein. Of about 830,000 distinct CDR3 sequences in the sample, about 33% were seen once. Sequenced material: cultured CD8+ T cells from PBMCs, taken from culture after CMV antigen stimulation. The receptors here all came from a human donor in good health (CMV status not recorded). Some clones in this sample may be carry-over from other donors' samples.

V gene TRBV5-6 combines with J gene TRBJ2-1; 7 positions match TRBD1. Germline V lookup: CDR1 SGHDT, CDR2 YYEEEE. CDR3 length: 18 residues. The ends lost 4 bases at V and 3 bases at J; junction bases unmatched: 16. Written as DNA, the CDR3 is TGTGCCAGCAGCCTTGACAGGGAAACCCGAATCTACTACAATGAGCAGTTCTTC. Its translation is CASSLDRETRIYYNEQFF.

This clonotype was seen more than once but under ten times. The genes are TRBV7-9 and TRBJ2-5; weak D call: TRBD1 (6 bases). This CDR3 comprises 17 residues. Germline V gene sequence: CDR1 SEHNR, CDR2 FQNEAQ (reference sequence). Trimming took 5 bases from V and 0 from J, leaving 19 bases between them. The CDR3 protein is CASSKGWGNRDQETQYF. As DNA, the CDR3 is TGTGCCAGCAGCAAAGGGTGGGGTAACAGGGACCAAGAGACCCAGTACTTC.

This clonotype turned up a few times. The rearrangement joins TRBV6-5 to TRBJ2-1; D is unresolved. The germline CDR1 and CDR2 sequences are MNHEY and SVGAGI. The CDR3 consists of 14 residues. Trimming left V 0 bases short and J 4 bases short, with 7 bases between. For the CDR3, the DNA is TGTGCCAGCAGTTACTCGTTAGGGTACAATGAGCAGTTCTTC. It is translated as CASSYSLGYNEQFF.

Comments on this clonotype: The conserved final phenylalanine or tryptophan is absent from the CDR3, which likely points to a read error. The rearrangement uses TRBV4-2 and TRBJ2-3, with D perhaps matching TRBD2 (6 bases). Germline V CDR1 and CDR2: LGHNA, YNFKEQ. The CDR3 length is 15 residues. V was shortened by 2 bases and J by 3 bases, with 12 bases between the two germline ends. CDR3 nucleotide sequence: TGTGCCAGCAGCCAAAGACCGGGGAGGACAGATACGCAGTATCTT. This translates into CASSQRPGRTDTQYL.